This TCR beta chain was sequenced in a study of T cell clonality in common variable immunodeficiency. Regarding the study as a whole: Common variable immunodeficiency TCR beta sequences reportedly had fewer deletions and N-nucleotide insertions.

Between the trimmed V and J ends, which lost 3 bases and 4 bases, there was a span of 11 bases. This CDR3 region has 14 residues. Germline values: CDR1 SGDLS, CDR2 YYNGEE. By sample share, this clone is medium-sized (0.01 to 0.1%). The target antigen is unknown. Read coverage stops 3 residues before the CDR3 terminus; the germline J gene supplies the remainder. Profiled with immunoSEQ multiplex PCR; TCRdb holds only in-frame clones, not every one. The sample has about 19,000 clones, none seen only once. The receptor's source is a human donor with common variable immunodeficiency. The sample consisted of peripheral blood mononuclear cells. This chain uses TRBV9 with TRBJ2-1; perhaps TRBD1 as D (6 bases). CDR3 loop: CASSEGVSYNEQFF. Incomplete CDR3 DNA: TGTGCCAGCAGCGAGGGGGTATCTTACAATGAG.